This TCR beta chain was captured by sequencing in a study of vaccination and CD4 T cells after COVID-19 (dated by TCRdb to about 2022). For context, the study as a whole: Six males and four females were included in the convalescent cohort, with two Hispanic individuals, seven Caucasians, two Asians and one multiracial person represented. Participants received two doses of either the Pfizer-BioNTech BNT162b2 vaccine (n=8) or the Moderna mRNA-1273 vaccine (n=2). Post-COVID blood samples from convalescent patients were collected a median of about 110 days after diagnosis, with a range of roughly 30 to 161 days. Post-vaccine blood samples were collected a median of about 72 days after the second vaccine dose, ranging from about 12 to 250 days. Culture stimuli were overlapping spike peptide pools from SARS-CoV-2 and from the common cold coronaviruses HCoV-NL63, HCoV-OC43 and HCoV-229E. Control cultures used a CEFX viral epitope pool as positive control, an HIV-1 Nef peptide pool as negative control, or no peptide. In more than eight COVID-19 convalescent patients and a handful of infection-naive healthy vaccine recipients, researchers compared the spike-specific CD4+ TCR repertoire from before mRNA vaccination with the repertoire from after. An earlier paper using these donors assessed, at the TCR clonotype level, memory CD4+ T cell crossreactivity between SARS-CoV-2 and common cold coronavirus spike proteins.

The germline V gene (reference sequence) provides CDR1 DFQATT and CDR2 SNEGSKA. V is shortened by 2 bases, J by 8 bases, and the region joining them spans 20 bases. The cysteine opens and the phenylalanine closes a CDR3 of 15 amino acids. Only the CDR3 DNA is retained, 45 bases long and in frame from the first base. The library was prepared using PCR. DNA from cultured CD4+ T cells underwent TCR sequencing with the Oncomine TCR Beta short-read assay at the Johns Hopkins FTIC core. The QIAamp micro DNA kit was used to extract genomic DNA from the cultured CD4+ T cells. The Oncomine TCR Beta libraries from cultured CD4+ T cells were pooled using unique dual indexes and then sequenced on an Illumina iSeq 100. The source study handled its data this way. Non-productive sequences were filtered out, and CDR3s that did not start with C, did not end with F or W, or were shorter than 7 amino acids were discarded. Antigen-specific clonotypes were identified using the MANAFEST web application through comparison of peptide-stimulated wells with reference and other culture wells. To be called positive, a clone needed an FDR below 0.05, an odds ratio above 5, and a productive frequency above 0.1% in at least two of three replicate wells. A clonotype was classed as cross-reactive if the clonotype showed significant expansion both in SARS-CoV-2 spike wells and in at least one common cold coronavirus spike condition. Similarity between CDR3 sequences was evaluated in R version 3.6.1 using Levenshtein distances (stringdist) and unrooted phylogenetic trees (ape). The public reads were run again by TCRdb, first through fastp at Q25 and then through MiXCR, and only productive beta chains were kept. Every entry covers one CDR3 protein and lists the most common genes and DNA from its rows. None of the V and J calls come from the authors' own analysis; TCRdb made them. For this sample there are about 9,500 distinct CDR3 sequences; approximately 48% appear just once. Jointly, the top ten make up approximately 25% of the sample.

The investigation overall reported the following: Among convalescent patients, a median roughly 90% of the SARS-CoV-2-reactive clones seen after vaccination appeared only after vaccination, which suggests priming specific to the vaccine. Of the vaccine-specific clones in convalescent patients, 304 of 307, or nearly all, reacted only to SARS-CoV-2 spike and did not cross-react with common cold coronaviruses. The median number of SARS-CoV-2-reactive clonotypes rose from 21 after infection to 38 after vaccination, but the change was not significant. The study included relatively few convalescent patients and did not analyze early timepoints after natural infection.

This clonotype was seen a handful of times. This clone's antigen is unknown. The input lacks base qualities; no much larger clone sits a single base away. This specimen's treatment or condition label, interpreted: roughly 11-day PBMC culture with coronavirus spike peptide pools or control peptides (ViraFEST assay). CD4+ T cells from unexposed donors were collected before the COVID-19 pandemic (2011-2018). The ViraFEST assay, used in the study, expanded antigen-specific T cells with peptide pools and then identified the expanded clonotypes through TCR sequencing. Each well held 2 million to 2.5 million PBMCs cultured with roughly 10 ug/ml peptide pools in IMDM containing approximately 5% human AB serum and roughly 10 IU/ml IL-2. Half of the culture medium was replaced with fresh IL-2-containing medium on days 3 and 7. After about 11 days of culture, CD4+ T cells were isolated by negative selection using the EasySep CD4+ T cell isolation kit. Unexposed donor CD4+ T cells were tested for reactivity to SARS-CoV-2 S and N and four common cold coronavirus spike pools, as cell number allowed. Ficoll-Paque Plus gradient centrifugation was used to isolate PBMCs from whole blood, and the isolated PBMCs were then either used fresh or cryopreserved at -140C. Each culture condition was generally run in triplicate wells. The leukapheresis product for the unexposed donors was obtained through commercial purchase.

This chain is built from TRBV20-1 and TRBJ2-3; D gene: possibly TRBD2, on 6 matching bases. The source material was CD4+ T cells from blood, cultured in vitro. This TCR came from a human donor in good health. The CDR3: CSARPLAGRSGTQYF. The nucleotide sequence is given as TGCAGTGCTAGACCACTAGCTGGCCGAAGTGGTACGCAGTATTTT.